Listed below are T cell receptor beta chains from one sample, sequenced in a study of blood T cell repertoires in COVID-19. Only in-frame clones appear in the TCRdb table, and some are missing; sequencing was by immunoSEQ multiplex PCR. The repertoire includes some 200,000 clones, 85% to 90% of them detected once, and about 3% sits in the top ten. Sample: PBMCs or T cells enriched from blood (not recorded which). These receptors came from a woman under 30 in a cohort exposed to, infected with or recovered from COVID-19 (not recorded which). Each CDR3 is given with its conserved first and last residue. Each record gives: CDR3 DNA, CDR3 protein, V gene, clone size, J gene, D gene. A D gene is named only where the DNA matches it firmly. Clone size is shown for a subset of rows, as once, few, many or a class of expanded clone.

TGTGCCAGCAGGACGGGACAGGGTAATTCACCCCTCCACTTT,CASRTGQGNSPLHF,TRBV6-5,-,TRBJ1-6,TRBD1
TGTGCCACCAGTGATCCGGGACAGGGGAACACTGAAGCTTTCTTT,CATSDPGQGNTEAFF,TRBV24-1,-,TRBJ1-1,TRBD1
TGCAGCGTTGATTTCCTAGCGGGAGGGCTCAATGAGCAGTTCTTC,CSVDFLAGGLNEQFF,TRBV29-1,-,TRBJ2-1,TRBD2
TGCAGCGTTGAATCAGGGGGCGATAACTATGGCTACACCTTC,CSVESGGDNYGYTF,TRBV29-1,-,TRBJ1-2,TRBD1
TGTGCCAGCAGTACGATCCGGGACAGTGTTGAAGCTTTCTTT,CASSTIRDSVEAFF,TRBV28,-,TRBJ1-1,TRBD1
TGTGCCAGCAGCCAAGGAGATTCAGCGGTGAACACCGGGGAGCTGTTTTTT,CASSQGDSAVNTGELFF,TRBV4-2,-,TRBJ2-2,-
TGTGCCAGCAGCTTAGCGACATCTAGCCCTCAGTACTTC,CASSLATSSPQYF,TRBV7-8,-,TRBJ2-7,-
TGTGCCAGCAGCCTTCTTAGCGGGTTGGGTACTGAAGCTTTCTTT,CASSLLSGLGTEAFF,TRBV14,-,TRBJ1-1,-
TGTGCCAGCAGCTTGTGGGGGACAGGGGCCACTGAAGCTTTCTTT,CASSLWGTGATEAFF,TRBV5-5,-,TRBJ1-1,TRBD1
TGTGCCAGCAGCCCAGCGGGGGCAAGGAATCAGCCCCAGCATTTT,CASSPAGARNQPQHF,TRBV11-2,once,TRBJ1-5,-
TGTGCCAGCAGCTTAGACTCCCTGTGGACTGAAGCTTTCTTT,CASSLDSLWTEAFF,TRBV7-9,-,TRBJ1-1,-
TGTGCCAGCCAAGTCGACAGGGTCTCTGGAAACACCATATATTTT,CASQVDRVSGNTIYF,TRBV2,-,TRBJ1-3,TRBD1
TGTGCCAGCAGTCCTATGGACAGCTATAGCAATCAGCCCCAGCATTTT,CASSPMDSYSNQPQHF,TRBV27,-,TRBJ1-5,-
TGCGCCAGCAGCTTGGCCCTAGCGGGGGGATCGGATACGCAGTATTTT,CASSLALAGGSDTQYF,TRBV5-1,-,TRBJ2-3,TRBD2
TGTGCCAGCAGCCAAGGCGTCCCCAGCACAGATACGCAGTATTTT,CASSQGVPSTDTQYF,TRBV3-1/TRBV3-2,-,TRBJ2-3,-
TGCAGCGTTTCTAGGGACAGAGGAGAAGCTTTCTTT,CSVSRDRGEAFF,TRBV29-1,-,TRBJ1-1,TRBD1
TGTGCCAGCAGCTTATTAACAACCGGGGAGCTGTTTTTT,CASSLLTTGELFF,TRBV7-9,few,TRBJ2-2,-
TGTGCCAGCAGCACCTATACCGGGGAGCTGTTTTTT,CASSTYTGELFF,TRBV7-3,-,TRBJ2-2,-
TGTGCCAGCAGCTTACCCGGACTAGCGGGGACCTACAATGAGCAGTTCTTC,CASSLPGLAGTYNEQFF,TRBV7-9,-,TRBJ2-1,TRBD2
TGTGCCAGTCGGAGACGGTTAAATGAAAAACTGTTTTTT,CASRRRLNEKLFF,TRBV19,-,TRBJ1-4,-
TGTGCCAGCAGCTACGTGACAGAGAACTATGGCTACACCTTC,CASSYVTENYGYTF,TRBV7-9,-,TRBJ1-2,-
TGTGCCGCCCCCGGAGTCTCTGGGGCCAACGTCCTGACTTTC,CAAPGVSGANVLTF,TRBV25-1,-,TRBJ2-6,-